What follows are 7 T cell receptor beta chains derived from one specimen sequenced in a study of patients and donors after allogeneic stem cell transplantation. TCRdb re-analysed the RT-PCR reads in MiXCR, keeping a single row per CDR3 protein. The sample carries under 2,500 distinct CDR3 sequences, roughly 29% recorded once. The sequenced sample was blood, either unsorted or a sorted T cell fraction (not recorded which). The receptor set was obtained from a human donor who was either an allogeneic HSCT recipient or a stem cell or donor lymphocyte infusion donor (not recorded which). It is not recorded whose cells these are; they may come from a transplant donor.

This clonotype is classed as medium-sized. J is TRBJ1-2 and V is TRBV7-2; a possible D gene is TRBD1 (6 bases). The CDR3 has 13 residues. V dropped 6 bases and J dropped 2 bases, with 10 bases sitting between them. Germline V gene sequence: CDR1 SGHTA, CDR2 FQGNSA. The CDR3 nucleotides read TGTGCCAGCAGGGACGGACAGAACTATGGCTACACCTTC. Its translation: CASRDGQNYGYTF.

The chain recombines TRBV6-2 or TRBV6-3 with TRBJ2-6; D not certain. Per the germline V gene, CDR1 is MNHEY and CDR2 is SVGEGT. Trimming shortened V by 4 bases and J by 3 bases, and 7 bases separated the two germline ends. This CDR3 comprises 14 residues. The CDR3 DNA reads TGTGCCAGCAGTTTAGGGAATGGGGCCAACGTCCTGACTTTC. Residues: CASSLGNGANVLTF.

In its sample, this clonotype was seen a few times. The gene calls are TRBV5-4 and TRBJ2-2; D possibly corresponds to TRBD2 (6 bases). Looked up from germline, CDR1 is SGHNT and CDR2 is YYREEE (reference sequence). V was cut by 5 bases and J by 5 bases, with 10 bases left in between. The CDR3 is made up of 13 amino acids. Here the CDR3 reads CASRWRDTGELFF. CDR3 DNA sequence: TGTGCCAGCAGATGGAGGGATACCGGGGAGCTGTTTTTT.

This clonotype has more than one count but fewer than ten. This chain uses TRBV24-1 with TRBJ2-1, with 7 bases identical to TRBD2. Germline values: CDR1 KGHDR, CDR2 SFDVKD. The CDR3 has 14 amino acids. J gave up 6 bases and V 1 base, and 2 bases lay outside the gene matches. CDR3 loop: CATSDFPSGNEQFF. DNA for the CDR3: TGTGCCACCAGTGATTTCCCTAGCGGCAATGAGCAGTTCTTC.

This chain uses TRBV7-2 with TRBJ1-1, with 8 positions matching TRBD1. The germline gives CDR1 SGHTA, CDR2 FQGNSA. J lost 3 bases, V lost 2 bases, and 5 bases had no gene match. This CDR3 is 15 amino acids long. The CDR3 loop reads CASSLLVTGDTEAFF. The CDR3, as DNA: TGTGCCAGCAGCTTATTGGTGACAGGGGACACTGAAGCTTTCTTT.

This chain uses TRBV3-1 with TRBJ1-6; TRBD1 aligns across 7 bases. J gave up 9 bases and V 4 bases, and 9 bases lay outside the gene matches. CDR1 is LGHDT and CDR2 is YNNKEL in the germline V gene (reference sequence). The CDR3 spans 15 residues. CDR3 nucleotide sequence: TGTGCCAGCAGCCTCCGACAGGGAAGTTCTTCACCCCTCCACTTT. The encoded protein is CASSLRQGSSSPLHF.

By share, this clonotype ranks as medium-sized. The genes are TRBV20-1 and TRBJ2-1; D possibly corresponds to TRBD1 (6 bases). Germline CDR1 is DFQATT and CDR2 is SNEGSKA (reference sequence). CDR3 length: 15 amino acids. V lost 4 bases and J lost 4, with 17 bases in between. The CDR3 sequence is CSAITLDRYYNEQFF. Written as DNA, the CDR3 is TGCAGTGCTATCACCCTGGACAGATATTACAATGAGCAGTTCTTC.